The TCR beta chain under discussion was sequenced for a study of cytomegalovirus exposure and HLA in healthy donors. General study findings and limits: Rare TCR sequences predominated, though certain public TCRs were found in many donors. Confirmation was obtained in vitro that a few CMV-associated chains are specific for CMV antigens.

60 Vbeta and 13 Jbeta primers were used in PCR. Data came from immunoSEQ multiplex PCR; TCRdb stores just in-frame clones and leaves some out. The sample records about 50,000 clones, about three quarters being singletons. This clone was detected only once. Antigen specificity is unknown. Sequencing used PBMCs. The receptor was derived from a man aged 30 to 45 in good health and CMV-seropositive.

CDR3 region: CASSLAPQGARANYGYTF. DNA for the CDR3: TGTGCCAGCAGCTTAGCGCCCCAGGGGGCAAGGGCTAACTATGGCTACACCTTC. The rearrangement joins TRBV7-8 to TRBJ1-2; 8 bases fit TRBD1. Per germline, CDR1 SGHVS and CDR2 FQNEAQ. V dropped 0 bases and J dropped 0; count of bases not matched to a gene: 9. CDR3 size: 18 residues.